What follows describes a single TCR beta chain. These data come from a study of T cells in Graves' hyperthyroidism and ophthalmopathy. V was pared by 2 bases and J by 3 bases, with 8 bases between. Germline CDR1 SQVTM, CDR2 ANQGSEA. The CDR3 contains 12 residues. Amplification of TCR beta CDR3 regions used RNA as the template. With the HTBI primer set, the TCR CDR3 went through a first round of RT-PCR. TCRdb used MiXCR to reprocess the multiplex PCR reads, holding one entry per CDR3 protein. The table has fewer than 400,000 distinct CDR3 sequences, 20% to 25% seen once. The sample comprised blood. The source is a man aged 45 to 65 with Graves' hyperthyroidism. The chain joins TRBV29-1 to TRBJ2-7, with D unclear. The CDR3 protein is CSVELLSYEQYF. The CDR3 bases are TGCAGCGTTGAACTGTTGAGCTACGAGCAGTACTTC.